The 27 T cell receptor beta chains presented below share a single source sample, sequenced in a study of response to subunit inactivated influenza vaccine. TCRdb re-called the RT-PCR reads through MiXCR, storing one row per CDR3 protein. Of a few hundred thousand distinct CDR3 sequences listed, around 10% are singletons. The same data also went into a second study, on T cells expressing NK-cell markers. As that report states: Synthesis of TCR beta cDNA relied on 5'RACE template switching carrying UMIs.

This specimen consisted of PBMCs from blood, obtained on the day of vaccination. These receptors originate from a man between 50 and 59 years old who received an inactivated influenza vaccine.

This clonotype was observed a few times. The chain joins TRBV7-8 to TRBJ2-1, with TRBD2 as a possible D gene (5 bases). Germline-derived CDR1 and CDR2 are SGHVS and FQNEAQ. Trimming shortened V by 1 base and J by 4 bases, and 11 bases separated the two germline ends. This CDR3 contains 15 residues. This chain's CDR3 is CASSLVRTLYNEQFF. In DNA, the CDR3 is TGTGCCAGCAGCTTAGTGCGGACTCTATACAATGAGCAGTTCTTC.

In this sample, this clonotype turned up a few times. The chain joins TRBV12-3 or TRBV12-4 to TRBJ2-2, with D maybe TRBD1 (5 bases). Deletions cut 0 bases from V and 7 bases from J, with 9 bases between. This CDR3 region has 14 residues. The CDR3 region is CASSLAPGFGELFF. The CDR3 DNA follows: TGTGCCAGCAGTTTAGCGCCAGGGTTCGGGGAGCTGTTTTTT.

This clonotype came up a few times. This chain uses TRBV20-1 with TRBJ1-4; D may be TRBD1 (5 bases). The CDR3 consists of 14 residues. Trimming took off 4 bases at V and 1 base at J, with 10 bases between the two ends. Looked up from germline, CDR1 is DFQATT and CDR2 is SNEGSKA (reference sequence). For the CDR3, the DNA is TGCAGTGCTACAGGGCCTCTAACTAATGAAAAACTGTTTTTT. Its protein product is CSATGPLTNEKLFF.

The V call is TRBV6-2 or TRBV6-3, the J call TRBJ2-7; weak D call: TRBD1 (5 bases). With 4 bases removed from V and 6 bases from J, the gap between germline ends came to 16 bases. CDR3 length equals 14 residues. Per the germline V gene, CDR1 is MNHEY and CDR2 is SVGEGT. CDR3 DNA: TGTGCCAGCAGTTTACAGGTATCTACGTCCGAGCAGTACTTC. This encodes CASSLQVSTSEQYF.

The chain links TRBV25-1 to TRBJ2-7, with D maybe TRBD2 (5 bases). The CDR3 consists of 14 residues. V lost 8 bases and J lost 3, with 17 bases in between. The germline CDR1 and CDR2 sequences are MGHDK and SYGVNS. Here the CDR3 reads CASCGGRNLYEQYF. CDR3 DNA: TGTGCCAGCTGTGGCGGGCGAAACCTCTACGAGCAGTACTTC.

This clonotype has more than one count but fewer than ten. CDR3 sequence: CASSFLTSGYSYEQYF. CDR3 sequence (DNA): TGTGCCAGCAGCTTTCTCACTAGCGGGTACTCCTACGAGCAGTACTTC. This chain connects TRBV7-8 to TRBJ2-7; 9 nucleotides line up with TRBD2. Germline values: CDR1 SGHVS, CDR2 FQNEAQ. The CDR3 runs to 16 residues. The V and J ends lost 3 bases and 0 bases, in that order; junction bases with no gene match: 6.

At least ten counts were recorded for this clonotype. The chain recombines TRBV12-3 or TRBV12-4 with TRBJ2-5; the D is unclear. V was cut by 6 bases and J by 5 bases, with 10 bases left in between. There are 12 residues in the CDR3. The DNA of the CDR3 is TGTGCCAGCAGCCGCCTGGGGGAGACCCAGTACTTC. Its protein is CASSRLGETQYF.

Only a few counts were recorded for this clonotype. The chain uses TRBV20-1 and TRBJ1-6; 10 bases map to TRBD1. Trimming took 0 bases from V and 7 from J; bases not matched to a gene: 6. Per germline, CDR1 DFQATT and CDR2 SNEGSKA (reference sequence). This CDR3 is built from 16 residues. CDR3 amino acids: CSAREPTGGKNSPLHF. DNA of the CDR3: TGCAGTGCTAGAGAACCGACAGGGGGCAAGAATTCACCCCTCCACTTT.

This clonotype was seen ten or more times. The rearrangement joins TRBV7-9 to TRBJ2-7; D remains ambiguous. This CDR3 spans 14 amino acids. V was trimmed by 1 base and J by 2 bases, leaving 9 bases between them. Germline V gene lookup returns CDR1 SEHNR and CDR2 FQNEAQ (reference sequence). The CDR3 loop reads CASSLGGQAYEQYF. The CDR3 DNA reads as TGTGCCAGCAGCTTAGGGGGTCAAGCCTACGAGCAGTACTTC.

This clonotype came up a few times. The rearrangement uses TRBV9 and TRBJ1-2; 7 nucleotides line up with TRBD1. Germline values: CDR1 SGDLS, CDR2 YYNGEE. V trimming: 4 bases; J trimming: 4 bases; junction bases outside the gene matches: 7. CDR3 size: 14 residues. CDR3 sequence: CASSPLDRPYGYTF. The CDR3 DNA sequence: TGTGCCAGCAGCCCCTTGGACAGGCCCTATGGCTACACCTTC.

This clonotype appeared a few times. J is TRBJ2-2 and V is TRBV10-3; D gene ambiguous. The CDR3 is 12 residues long. The V end lost 8 bases, the J end lost 5 bases, and 9 bases lay between the germline ends. Germline CDR1 ENHRY, CDR2 SYGVKD. CDR3 sequence: CAIGVQTGELFF. Written as DNA, the CDR3 is TGTGCCATCGGGGTCCAGACCGGGGAGCTGTTTTTT.

This clonotype was picked up a small number of times. V and J are TRBV5-1 and TRBJ2-2; D gene uncertain. The V gene lost 4 bases and the J gene lost 3 bases, with 7 bases spanning the gap. The CDR3 runs to 13 residues. Germline V lookup: CDR1 SGHRS, CDR2 YFSETQ. The CDR3 DNA is TGCGCCAGCAGCCACGAGGACACCGGGGAGCTGTTTTTT. This encodes CASSHEDTGELFF.

This clonotype occurred a few times. J is TRBJ1-1 and V is TRBV3-1, with unresolved D. V lost 3 bases to trimming and J lost 3 bases, with 5 bases between them. This CDR3 has 12 residues. Germline CDR1 and CDR2: LGHDT and YNNKEL (reference sequence). The CDR3 nucleotides read TGTGCCAGCAGCCATGAGGACACTGAAGCTTTCTTT. This encodes CASSHEDTEAFF.

V and J are TRBV9 and TRBJ2-7; no clear D gene. The CDR3 is 14 amino acids. CDR1 and CDR2 (germline): SGDLS, YYNGEE. V was cut by 4 bases and J by 0 bases, with 11 bases left in between. CDR3 nucleotide sequence: TGTGCCAGCAGCCTTCTAGACGGCTCCTACGAGCAGTACTTC. Translating it yields CASSLLDGSYEQYF.

The chain combines TRBV5-1 with TRBJ2-5, with D tentatively TRBD1 (6 bases). V shed 0 bases and J shed 2 bases, with 8 bases lying between them. CDR1 SGHRS and CDR2 YFSETQ come from the germline V gene. This CDR3 has 14 amino acids. In nucleotides, the CDR3 is TGCGCCAGCAGCTTGGCCCAGGGGCAAGAGACCCAGTACTTC. Its translation is CASSLAQGQETQYF.

The chain couples TRBV28 to TRBJ1-4; D possibly corresponds to TRBD1 (6 bases). V gave up 7 bases and J gave up 0 bases, with 18 bases separating them. Germline values: CDR1 MDHEN, CDR2 SYDVKM. The CDR3 sequence is 17 residues long. CDR3 region: CASKRGAFTATNEKLFF. The CDR3 DNA is TGTGCCAGCAAGCGGGGGGCATTCACGGCAACTAATGAAAAACTGTTTTTT. Together with reference TRBV28 and TRBJ1-4, the CDR3 gives the full variable domain: DVKVTQSSRYLVKRTGEKVFLECVQDMDHENMFWYRQDPGLGLRLIYFSYDVKMKEKGDIPEGYSVSREKKERFSLILESASTNQTSMYLCASKRGAFTATNEKLFFGSGTQLSVL.

The chain carries TRBV27 and TRBJ2-7, with 8 bases that match TRBD2. The CDR3 runs 15 residues. Germline V gene data show CDR1 as MNHEY and CDR2 as SMNVEV (reference sequence). V lost 2 bases, J lost 3 bases, and 6 bases stayed unmatched. CDR3 residues: CASSLRRAGGYEQYF. The CDR3 region has the DNA TGTGCCAGCAGTTTACGCAGGGCGGGAGGCTACGAGCAGTACTTC.

This clonotype showed up just a few times. CDR3 region: CAISVGQGNQPQHF. DNA of the CDR3: TGTGCCATCAGTGTCGGACAGGGAAATCAGCCCCAGCATTTT. The rearrangement joins TRBV10-3 to TRBJ1-5; 8 bases line up with TRBD1. CDR3 length: 14 amino acids. Trimming cost V 4 bases and J 4 bases; bases outside gene matches: 3. Germline V gene data show CDR1 as ENHRY and CDR2 as SYGVKD.

This clonotype was detected a few times. This chain links TRBV9 with TRBJ1-5, with a possible D match to TRBD1 (5 bases). The CDR3 runs 15 residues. Trimming shortened V by 4 bases and J by 1 base, and 12 bases separated the two germline ends. Germline V gene data show CDR1 as SGDLS and CDR2 as YYNGEE. In nucleotides, the CDR3 is TGTGCCAGCAGCCCTGGGGCGGCGAGCAATCAGCCCCAGCATTTT. It yields the protein CASSPGAASNQPQHF.

This clonotype has only a few counts. The genes are TRBV6-2 or TRBV6-3 and TRBJ2-7; 7 bases match TRBD1. V lost 1 base, J lost 2 bases, and 5 bases stayed unmatched. The CDR3 runs to 15 residues. Germline values: CDR1 MNHEY, CDR2 SVGEGT. Here the CDR3 DNA reads TGTGCCAGCAGTTACTTGGAACAGGGGCCCTACGAGCAGTACTTC. This gives the protein CASSYLEQGPYEQYF.

The sample holds many counts of this clonotype. The chain has TRBV5-1 and TRBJ1-2; D not certain. Trimming removed 0 bases from V and 4 bases from J, with 13 bases in between. Germline V gene sequence: CDR1 SGHRS, CDR2 YFSETQ. The CDR3 length is 15 residues. Written as DNA, the CDR3 is TGCGCCAGCAGCTTGGATGGGGAAAGGATCTATGGCTACACCTTC. Its translation is CASSLDGERIYGYTF.

On this clonotype: This clone may be a read error of a much larger clone one base away. The gene calls are TRBV6-2 or TRBV6-3 and TRBJ1-2; D is unresolved. The CDR3 consists of 14 residues. Germline loops: CDR1 MNHEY, CDR2 SVGEGT. The V gene lost 11 bases and the J gene lost 0 bases, with 16 bases spanning the gap. The CDR3 DNA reads TGTGCCCGCACTTCGACACCGGCTAACTATGGCTACACCTTC. This gives the protein CARTSTPANYGYTF.

This clonotype was detected a few times. The J gene is TRBJ1-5, the V gene TRBV4-2, with D hard to call. V was shortened by 0 bases and J by 0 bases, with 6 bases between the two germline ends. This CDR3 has 15 residues. Germline CDR1 and CDR2: LGHNA and YNFKEQ. This CDR3 reads CASSQDTYSNQPQHF. CDR3 DNA: TGTGCCAGCAGCCAAGACACATATAGCAATCAGCCCCAGCATTTT.

There are a few counts of this clonotype. V and J are TRBV2 and TRBJ2-1; D uncertain. This CDR3 comprises 13 residues. Germline V gene sequence: CDR1 SNHLY, CDR2 FYNNEI. Trimming pared 0 bases from V and 9 bases from J, leaving 9 bases between. The CDR3 spells CASSEAGRGEQFF. In DNA form, the CDR3 reads TGTGCCAGCAGTGAAGCGGGTAGAGGTGAGCAGTTCTTC.

V and J are TRBV5-5 and TRBJ2-5, with a weak D call TRBD2 (6 bases). There are 14 residues in the CDR3. In germline, CDR1 is SGHKS, CDR2 YYEKEE (reference sequence). V was trimmed by 0 bases and J by 4 bases, leaving 10 bases between them. CDR3 coding DNA: TGTGCCAGCAGCTTGGATCTGGGGGGAGAGACCCAGTACTTC. Protein sequence: CASSLDLGGETQYF. The full variable domain, completed using reference TRBV5-5 and TRBJ2-5, is DAGVTQSPTHLIKTRGQQVTLRCSPISGHKSVSWYQQVLGQGPQFIFQYYEKEERGRGNFPDRFSARQFPNYSSELNVNALLLGDSALYLCASSLDLGGETQYFGPGTRLLVL.

The rearrangement joins TRBV12-3 or TRBV12-4 to TRBJ1-4; no definite D call. The CDR3 totals 14 residues. V gave up 3 bases and J gave up 3 bases, with 8 bases separating them. CDR3 protein: CASSFGLSNEKLFF. The CDR3 DNA is TGTGCCAGCAGTTTTGGGTTGTCTAATGAAAAACTGTTTTTT.

This clonotype was observed a few times. The chain uses TRBV6-5 and TRBJ1-3; maybe TRBD1 (5 bases). The CDR3 length is 15 residues. Germline V gene sequence: CDR1 MNHEY, CDR2 SVGAGI. The ends were cut back, 2 bases at V and 0 bases at J, with 8 bases in the middle. CDR3 nucleotide sequence: TGTGCCAGCAGTTACGACGGGGGCTCTGGAAACACCATATATTTT. Amino acids: CASSYDGGSGNTIYF.